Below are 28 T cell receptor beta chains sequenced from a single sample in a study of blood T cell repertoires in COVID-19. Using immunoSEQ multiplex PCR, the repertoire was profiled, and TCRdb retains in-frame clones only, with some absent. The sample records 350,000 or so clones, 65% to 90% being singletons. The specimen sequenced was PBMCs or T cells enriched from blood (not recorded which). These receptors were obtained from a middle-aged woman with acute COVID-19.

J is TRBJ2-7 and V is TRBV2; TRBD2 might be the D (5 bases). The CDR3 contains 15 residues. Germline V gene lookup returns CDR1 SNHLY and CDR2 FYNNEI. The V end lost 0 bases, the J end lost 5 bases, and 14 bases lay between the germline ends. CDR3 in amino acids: CASSEAGGPGHEQYF. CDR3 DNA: TGTGCCAGCAGTGAAGCCGGAGGCCCTGGGCACGAGCAGTACTTC.

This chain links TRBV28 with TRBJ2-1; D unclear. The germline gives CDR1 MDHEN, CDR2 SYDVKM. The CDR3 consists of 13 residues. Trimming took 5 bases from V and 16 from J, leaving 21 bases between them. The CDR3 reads CASSSHVVAVPFF. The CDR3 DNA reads TGTGCCAGCAGTAGTCACGTGGTGGCGGTCCCCTTCTTC.

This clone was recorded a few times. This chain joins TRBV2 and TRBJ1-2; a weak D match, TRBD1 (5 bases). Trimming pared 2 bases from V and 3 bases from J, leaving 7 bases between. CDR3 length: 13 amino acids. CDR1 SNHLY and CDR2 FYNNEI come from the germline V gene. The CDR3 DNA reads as TGTGCCAGCAGTGAACAAGGGGACTATGGCTACACCTTC. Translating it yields CASSEQGDYGYTF.

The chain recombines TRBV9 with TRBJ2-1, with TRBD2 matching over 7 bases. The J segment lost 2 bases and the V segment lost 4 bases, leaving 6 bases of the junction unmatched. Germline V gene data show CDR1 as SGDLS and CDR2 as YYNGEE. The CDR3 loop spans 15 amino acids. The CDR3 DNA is TGTGCCAGCAGCCCACTAGCGAAGGCCTACAATGAGCAGTTCTTC. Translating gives CASSPLAKAYNEQFF. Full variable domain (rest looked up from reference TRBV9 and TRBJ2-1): DSGVTQTPKHLITATGQRVTLRCSPRSGDLSVYWYQQSLDQGLQFLIQYYNGEERAKGNILERFSAQQFPDLHSELNLSSLELGDSALYFCASSPLAKAYNEQFFGPGTRLTVL.

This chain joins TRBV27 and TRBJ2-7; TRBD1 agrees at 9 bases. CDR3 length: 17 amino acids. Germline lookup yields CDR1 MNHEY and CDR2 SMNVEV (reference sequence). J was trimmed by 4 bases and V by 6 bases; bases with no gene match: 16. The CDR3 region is CASSEGGGTGRRYEQYF. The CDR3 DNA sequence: TGTGCCAGCAGCGAGGGGGGTGGGACAGGGAGAAGGTACGAGCAGTACTTC.

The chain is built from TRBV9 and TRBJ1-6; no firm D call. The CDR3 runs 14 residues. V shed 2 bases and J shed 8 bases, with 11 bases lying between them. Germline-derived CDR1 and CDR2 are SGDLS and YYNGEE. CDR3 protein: CASSVEPRDSPLHF. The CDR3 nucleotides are TGTGCCAGCAGCGTGGAGCCGAGGGATTCACCCCTCCACTTT.

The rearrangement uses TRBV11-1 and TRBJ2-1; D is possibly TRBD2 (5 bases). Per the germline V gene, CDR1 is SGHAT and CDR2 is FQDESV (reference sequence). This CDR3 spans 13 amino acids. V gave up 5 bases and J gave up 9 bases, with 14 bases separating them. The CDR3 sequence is CASSAERRFEQFF. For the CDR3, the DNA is TGTGCCAGCAGCGCCGAGAGGAGGTTTGAGCAGTTCTTC.

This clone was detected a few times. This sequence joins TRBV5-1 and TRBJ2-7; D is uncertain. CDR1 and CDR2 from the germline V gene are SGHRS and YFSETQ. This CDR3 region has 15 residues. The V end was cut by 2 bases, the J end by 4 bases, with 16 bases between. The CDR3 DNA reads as TGCGCCAGCAGCTTCACCGGTCCGAACTCGTACGAGCAGTACTTC. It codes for CASSFTGPNSYEQYF. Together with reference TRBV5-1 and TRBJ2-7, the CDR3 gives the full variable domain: KAGVTQTPRYLIKTRGQQVTLSCSPISGHRSVSWYQQTPGQGLQFLFEYFSETQRNKGNFPGRFSGRQFSNSRSEMNVSTLELGDSALYLCASSFTGPNSYEQYFGPGTRLTVT.

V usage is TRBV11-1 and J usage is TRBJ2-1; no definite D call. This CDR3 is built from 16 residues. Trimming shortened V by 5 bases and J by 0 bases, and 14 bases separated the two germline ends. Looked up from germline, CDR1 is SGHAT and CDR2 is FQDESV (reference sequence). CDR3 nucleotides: TGTGCCAGCAGCCCCCCGATGGCTAGCTCCTACAATGAGCAGTTCTTC. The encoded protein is CASSPPMASSYNEQFF.

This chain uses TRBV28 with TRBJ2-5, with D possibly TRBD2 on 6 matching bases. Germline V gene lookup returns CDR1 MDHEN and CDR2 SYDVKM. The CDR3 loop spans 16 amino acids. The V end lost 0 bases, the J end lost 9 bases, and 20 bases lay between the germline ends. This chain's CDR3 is CASSLWVAANPEAQYF. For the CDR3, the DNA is TGTGCCAGCAGTTTATGGGTAGCGGCGAATCCTGAGGCCCAGTACTTC.

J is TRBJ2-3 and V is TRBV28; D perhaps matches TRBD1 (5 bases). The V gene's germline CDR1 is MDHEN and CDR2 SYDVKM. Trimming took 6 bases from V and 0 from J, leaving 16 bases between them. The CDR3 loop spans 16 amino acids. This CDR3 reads CASSEPGHSSTDTQYF. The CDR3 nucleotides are TGTGCCAGCAGCGAACCCGGACACTCTAGCACAGATACGCAGTATTTT. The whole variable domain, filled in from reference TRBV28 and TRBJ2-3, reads DVKVTQSSRYLVKRTGEKVFLECVQDMDHENMFWYRQDPGLGLRLIYFSYDVKMKEKGDIPEGYSVSREKKERFSLILESASTNQTSMYLCASSEPGHSSTDTQYFGPGTRLTVL.

The CDR3 protein is CASSPSRGGINEQFF. For the CDR3, the DNA is TGTGCCAGCAGCCCTAGCCGGGGGGGCATCAATGAGCAGTTCTTC. The V and J genes are TRBV11-2 and TRBJ2-1; TRBD2 matches at 8 bases. With 5 bases clipped from V and 6 bases from J, the junction kept 9 bases outside the gene matches. The CDR3 length is 15 residues. Per germline, CDR1 SGHAT and CDR2 FQNNGV.

The CDR3 DNA reads as TGTGCCAGCAGCCAAGGTTGGGGAGCGAACACCGGGGAGCTGTTTTTT. Translating it yields CASSQGWGANTGELFF. The V gene is TRBV14, the J gene TRBJ2-2, with D possibly being TRBD2 (5 bases). The CDR3 runs 16 residues. The V gene's germline CDR1 is SGHDN and CDR2 FVKESK. V was shortened by 1 base and J by 0 bases, with 9 bases between the two germline ends.

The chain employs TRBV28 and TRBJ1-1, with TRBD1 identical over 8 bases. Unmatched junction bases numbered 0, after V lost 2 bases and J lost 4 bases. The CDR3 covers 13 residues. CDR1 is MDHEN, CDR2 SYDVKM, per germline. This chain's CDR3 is CASSLTGGTEAFF. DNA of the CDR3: TGTGCCAGCAGTTTAACAGGGGGCACTGAAGCTTTCTTT.

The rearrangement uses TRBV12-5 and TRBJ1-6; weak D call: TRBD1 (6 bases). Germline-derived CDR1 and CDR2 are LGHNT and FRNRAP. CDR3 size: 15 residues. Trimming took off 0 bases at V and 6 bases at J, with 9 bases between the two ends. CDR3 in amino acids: CASGLVPGANSPLHF. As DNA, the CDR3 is TGTGCTAGTGGTTTGGTACCAGGGGCTAATTCACCCCTCCACTTT.

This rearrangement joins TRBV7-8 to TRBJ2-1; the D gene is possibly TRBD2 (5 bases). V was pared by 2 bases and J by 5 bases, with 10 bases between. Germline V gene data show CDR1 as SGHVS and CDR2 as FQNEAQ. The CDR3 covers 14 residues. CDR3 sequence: CASSLNPGNNEQFF. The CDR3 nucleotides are TGTGCCAGCAGCTTAAATCCGGGAAACAATGAGCAGTTCTTC. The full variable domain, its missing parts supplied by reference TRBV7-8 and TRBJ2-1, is GAGVSQSPRYKVAKRGQDVALRCDPISGHVSLFWYQQALGQGPEFLTYFQNEAQLDKSGLPSDRFFAERPEGSVSTLKIQRTQQEDSAVYLCASSLNPGNNEQFFGPGTRLTVL.

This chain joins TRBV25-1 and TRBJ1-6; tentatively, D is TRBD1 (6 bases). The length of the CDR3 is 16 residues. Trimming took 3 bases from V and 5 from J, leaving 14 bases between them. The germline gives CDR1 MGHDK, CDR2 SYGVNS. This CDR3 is CASSDDRPSDNSPLHF. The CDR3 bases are TGTGCCAGCAGTGATGACAGGCCGTCCGATAATTCACCCCTCCACTTT.

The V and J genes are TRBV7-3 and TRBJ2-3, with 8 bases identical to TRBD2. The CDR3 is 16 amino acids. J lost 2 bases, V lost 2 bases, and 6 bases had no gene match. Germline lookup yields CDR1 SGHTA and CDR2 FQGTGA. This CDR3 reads CASSLDPAGATDTQYF. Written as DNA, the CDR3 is TGTGCCAGCAGCTTAGACCCAGCGGGGGCCACAGATACGCAGTATTTT.

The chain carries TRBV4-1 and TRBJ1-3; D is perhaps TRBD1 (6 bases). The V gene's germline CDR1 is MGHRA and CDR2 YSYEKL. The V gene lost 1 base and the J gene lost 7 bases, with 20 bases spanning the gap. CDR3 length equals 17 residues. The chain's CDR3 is CASSQGPISQGWNTIYF. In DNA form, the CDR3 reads TGCGCCAGCAGCCAAGGCCCAATATCCCAGGGGTGGAACACCATATATTTT.

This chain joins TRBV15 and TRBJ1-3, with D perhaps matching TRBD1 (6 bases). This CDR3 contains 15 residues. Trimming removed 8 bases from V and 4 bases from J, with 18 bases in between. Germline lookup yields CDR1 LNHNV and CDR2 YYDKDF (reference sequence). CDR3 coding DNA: TGTGCCACCCAGGCGGGGGGCAGTGCGGGAAACACCATATATTTT. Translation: CATQAGGSAGNTIYF.

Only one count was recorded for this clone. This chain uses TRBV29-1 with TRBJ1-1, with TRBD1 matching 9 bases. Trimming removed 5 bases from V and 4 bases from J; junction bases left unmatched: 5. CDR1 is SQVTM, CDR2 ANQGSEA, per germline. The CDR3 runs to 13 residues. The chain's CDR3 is CSVSDRGGTEAFF. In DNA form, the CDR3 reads TGCAGCGTTTCTGACAGGGGGGGCACTGAAGCTTTCTTT.

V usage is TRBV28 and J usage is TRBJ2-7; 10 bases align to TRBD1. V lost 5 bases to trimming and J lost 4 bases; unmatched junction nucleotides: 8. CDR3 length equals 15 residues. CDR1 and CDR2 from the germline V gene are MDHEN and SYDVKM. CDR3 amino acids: CASSILGTGVYEQYF. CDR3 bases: TGTGCCAGCAGTATCCTCGGGACAGGGGTGTACGAGCAGTACTTC.

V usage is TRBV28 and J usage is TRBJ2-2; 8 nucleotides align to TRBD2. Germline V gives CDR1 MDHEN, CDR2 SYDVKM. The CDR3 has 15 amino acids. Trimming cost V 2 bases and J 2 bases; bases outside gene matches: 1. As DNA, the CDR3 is TGTGCCAGCAGTTTAGGACTAGCCAACACCGGGGAGCTGTTTTTT. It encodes CASSLGLANTGELFF.

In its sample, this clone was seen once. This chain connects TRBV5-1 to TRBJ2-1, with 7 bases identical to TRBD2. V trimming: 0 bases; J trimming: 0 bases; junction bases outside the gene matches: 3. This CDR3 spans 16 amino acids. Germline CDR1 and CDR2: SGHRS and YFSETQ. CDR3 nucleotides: TGCGCCAGCAGCTTGGACTCGGGGGGCTCCTACAATGAGCAGTTCTTC. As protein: CASSLDSGGSYNEQFF.

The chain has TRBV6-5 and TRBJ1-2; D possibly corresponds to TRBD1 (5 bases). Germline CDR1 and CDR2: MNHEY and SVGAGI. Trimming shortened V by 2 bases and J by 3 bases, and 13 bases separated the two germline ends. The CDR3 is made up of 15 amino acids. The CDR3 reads CASSYGSTEDYGYTF. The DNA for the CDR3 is TGTGCCAGCAGTTACGGGTCGACAGAGGACTATGGCTACACCTTC.

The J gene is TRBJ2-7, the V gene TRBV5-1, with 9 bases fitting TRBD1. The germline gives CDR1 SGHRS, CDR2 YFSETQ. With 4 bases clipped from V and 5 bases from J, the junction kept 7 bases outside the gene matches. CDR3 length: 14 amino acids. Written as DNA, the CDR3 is TGCGCCAGCAGCAAGGACAGGGGAGTCCACGAGCAGTACTTC. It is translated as CASSKDRGVHEQYF. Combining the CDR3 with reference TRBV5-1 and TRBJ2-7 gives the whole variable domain KAGVTQTPRYLIKTRGQQVTLSCSPISGHRSVSWYQQTPGQGLQFLFEYFSETQRNKGNFPGRFSGRQFSNSRSEMNVSTLELGDSALYLCASSKDRGVHEQYFGPGTRLTVT.

CDR3 sequence: CASSQPPLAGGPSTDTQYF. CDR3 nucleotide sequence: TGTGCCAGCAGTCAACCCCCTTTAGCGGGAGGGCCTAGCACAGATACGCAGTATTTT. The chain is built from TRBV27 and TRBJ2-3; 11 bases map to TRBD2. The CDR3 has 19 amino acids. The junction had 13 bases not matched to a gene; V was cut back by 5 bases and J by 0 bases. Germline V lookup: CDR1 MNHEY, CDR2 SMNVEV (reference sequence).

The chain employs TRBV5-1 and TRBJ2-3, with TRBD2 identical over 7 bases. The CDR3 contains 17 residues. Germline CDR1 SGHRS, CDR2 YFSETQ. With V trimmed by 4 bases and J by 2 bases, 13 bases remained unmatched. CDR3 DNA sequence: TGCGCCAGCAGCCGGGGGGACTCAGGCTTGGACACAGATACGCAGTATTTT. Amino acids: CASSRGDSGLDTDTQYF.